Below, one T cell receptor beta chain is given with its context. Germline trimming cut 6 bases from V and 4 bases from J; bases unmatched to any gene: 8. Germline V CDR1 and CDR2: MDHEN, SYDVKM. There are 15 residues in the CDR3. These data come from a study of blood T cell repertoires in COVID-19. Study details: Acute and convalescent COVID-19 specimens originated in the United States, Italy and Spain. PBMCs, B-cell-depleted T cells, or T cells provided the cDNA or gDNA that made up the material.

Per the study methods: Cell counts per sample came from amplifying reference gene primers. Assay: immunoSEQ multiplex PCR; the TCRdb copy retains only in-frame clones and omits some. V and J calls and clone size are those listed in that table; D and trimming were worked out from the DNA. The sample consists of about 75,000 clones, more than 70% of them appearing once. The clonotype was recovered from a human donor in a cohort sampled during active COVID-19. The sample taken for sequencing was peripheral blood. The chain couples TRBV28 to TRBJ2-1, with 8 positions matching TRBD1. The CDR3 protein is CASRPQGAGYNEQFF. The CDR3 bases are TGTGCCAGCAGGCCTCAGGGGGCGGGGTACAATGAGCAGTTCTTC. The full variable domain, its missing parts supplied by reference TRBV28 and TRBJ2-1, is DVKVTQSSRYLVKRTGEKVFLECVQDMDHENMFWYRQDPGLGLRLIYFSYDVKMKEKGDIPEGYSVSREKKERFSLILESASTNQTSMYLCASRPQGAGYNEQFFGPGTRLTVL.